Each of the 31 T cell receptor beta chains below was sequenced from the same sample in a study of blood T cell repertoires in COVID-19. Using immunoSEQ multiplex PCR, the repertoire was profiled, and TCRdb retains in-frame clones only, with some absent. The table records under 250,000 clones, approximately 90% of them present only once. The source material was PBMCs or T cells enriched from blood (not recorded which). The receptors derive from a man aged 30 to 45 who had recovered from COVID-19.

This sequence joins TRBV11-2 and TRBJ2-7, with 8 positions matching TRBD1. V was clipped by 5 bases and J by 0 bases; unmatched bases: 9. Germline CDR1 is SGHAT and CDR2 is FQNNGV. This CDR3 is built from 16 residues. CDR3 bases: TGTGCCAGCAGCCCCCGGACAGGGAGGAGCTCCTACGAGCAGTACTTC. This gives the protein CASSPRTGRSSYEQYF. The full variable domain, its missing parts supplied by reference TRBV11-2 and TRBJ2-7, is EAGVAQSPRYKIIEKRQSVAFWCNPISGHATLYWYQQILGQGPKLLIQFQNNGVVDDSQLPKDRFSAERLKGVDSTLKIQPAKLEDSAVYLCASSPRTGRSSYEQYFGPGTRLTVT.

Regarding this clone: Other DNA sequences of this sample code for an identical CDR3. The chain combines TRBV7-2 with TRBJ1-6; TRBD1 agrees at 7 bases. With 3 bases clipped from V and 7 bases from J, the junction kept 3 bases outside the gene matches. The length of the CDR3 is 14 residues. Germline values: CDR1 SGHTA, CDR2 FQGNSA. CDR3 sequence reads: CASSLGQTNSPLHF. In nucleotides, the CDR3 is TGTGCCAGCAGCTTGGGACAGACAAATTCACCCCTCCACTTT.

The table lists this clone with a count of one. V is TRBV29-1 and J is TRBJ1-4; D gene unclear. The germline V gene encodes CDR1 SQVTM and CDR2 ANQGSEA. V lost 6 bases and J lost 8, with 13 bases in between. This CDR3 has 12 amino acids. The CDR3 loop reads CSVAGPGEKLFF. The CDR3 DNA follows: TGCAGCGTCGCCGGGCCGGGGGAAAAACTGTTTTTT.

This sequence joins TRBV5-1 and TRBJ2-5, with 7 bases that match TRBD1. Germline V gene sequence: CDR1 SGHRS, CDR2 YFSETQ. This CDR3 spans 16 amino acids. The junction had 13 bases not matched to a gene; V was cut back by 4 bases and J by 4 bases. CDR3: CASSNLPTTGRETQYF. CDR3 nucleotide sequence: TGCGCCAGCAGCAACCTCCCCACGACAGGGAGAGAGACCCAGTACTTC.

The DNA of the CDR3 is TGTGCCAGCTCACCACCTGACAGGGTGATATACGAGCAGTACTTC. It codes for CASSPPDRVIYEQYF. The rearrangement uses TRBV18 and TRBJ2-7; TRBD1 matches at 7 bases. The CDR3 runs to 15 residues. V trimming: 0 bases; J trimming: 4 bases; junction bases outside the gene matches: 6. The germline V gene encodes CDR1 KGHSH and CDR2 LQKENI.

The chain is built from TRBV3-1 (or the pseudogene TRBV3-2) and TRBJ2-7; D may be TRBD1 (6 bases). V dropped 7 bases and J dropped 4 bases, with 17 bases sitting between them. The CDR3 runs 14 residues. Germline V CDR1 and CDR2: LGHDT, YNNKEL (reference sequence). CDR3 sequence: CASNPRGSVYEQYF. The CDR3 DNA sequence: TGTGCCAGCAACCCAAGGGGGTCTGTTTACGAGCAGTACTTC.

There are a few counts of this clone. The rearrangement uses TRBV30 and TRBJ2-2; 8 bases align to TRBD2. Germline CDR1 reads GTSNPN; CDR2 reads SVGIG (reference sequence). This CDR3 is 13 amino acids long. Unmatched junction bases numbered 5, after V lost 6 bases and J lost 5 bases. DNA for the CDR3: TGTGCCTGTTCCGGGACTAGGACCGGGGAGCTGTTTTTT. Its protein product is CACSGTRTGELFF.

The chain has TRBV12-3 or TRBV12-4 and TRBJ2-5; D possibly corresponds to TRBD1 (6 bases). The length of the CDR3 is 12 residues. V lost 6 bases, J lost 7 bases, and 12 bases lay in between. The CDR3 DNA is TGTGCCAGCAGGGACAGTGGCGCGACCCAGTACTTC. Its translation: CASRDSGATQYF.

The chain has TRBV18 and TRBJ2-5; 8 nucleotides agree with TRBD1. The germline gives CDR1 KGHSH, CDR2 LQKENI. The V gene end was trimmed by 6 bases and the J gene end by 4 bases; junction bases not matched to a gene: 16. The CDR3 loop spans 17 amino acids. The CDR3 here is CASSRPSTGAAGETQYF. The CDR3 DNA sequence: TGTGCCAGCTCCAGACCTTCGACAGGGGCCGCAGGAGAGACCCAGTACTTC.

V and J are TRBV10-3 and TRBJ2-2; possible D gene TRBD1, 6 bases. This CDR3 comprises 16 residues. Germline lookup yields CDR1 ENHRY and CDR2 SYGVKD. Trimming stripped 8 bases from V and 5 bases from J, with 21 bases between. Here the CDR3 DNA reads TGTGCCATCGGGGCAGGGGCCCTCCGTGGGACCGGGGAGCTGTTTTTT. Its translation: CAIGAGALRGTGELFF.

CDR3 sequence (DNA): TGTGCCACCCGCCGCGGGGGCAGTCAGCCCCAGCATTTT. This translates into CATRRGGSQPQHF. The chain joins TRBV28 to TRBJ1-5; weak D call: TRBD1 (6 bases). The germline V gene encodes CDR1 MDHEN and CDR2 SYDVKM. The length of the CDR3 is 13 residues. The germline V and J ends were trimmed by 10 bases and 6 bases, with 16 bases remaining between them.

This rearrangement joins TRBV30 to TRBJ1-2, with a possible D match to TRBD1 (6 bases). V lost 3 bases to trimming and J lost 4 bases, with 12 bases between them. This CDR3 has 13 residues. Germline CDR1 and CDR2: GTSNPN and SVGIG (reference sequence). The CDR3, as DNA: TGTGCCTGGAGCTTCGGACAGCCCTATGGCTACACCTTC. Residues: CAWSFGQPYGYTF.

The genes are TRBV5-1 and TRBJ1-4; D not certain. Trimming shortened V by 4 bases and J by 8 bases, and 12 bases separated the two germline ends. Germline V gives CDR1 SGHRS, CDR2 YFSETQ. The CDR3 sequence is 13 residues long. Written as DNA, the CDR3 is TGCGCCAGCAGCCTAGAGCAGAGGGAAAAACTGTTTTTT. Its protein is CASSLEQREKLFF.

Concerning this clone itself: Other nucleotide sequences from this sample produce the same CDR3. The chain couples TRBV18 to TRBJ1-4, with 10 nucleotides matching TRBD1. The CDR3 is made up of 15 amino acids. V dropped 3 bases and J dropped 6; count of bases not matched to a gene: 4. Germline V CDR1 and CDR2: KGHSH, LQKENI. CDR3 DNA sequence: TGTGCCAGCTCACCCCCCGGGACAGGGGATGAAAAACTGTTTTTT. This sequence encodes CASSPPGTGDEKLFF.

The CDR3 DNA is TGTGCCAGCAGACCAAGCTACCCGGGACAGGGAGGATCTAACACTGAAGCTTTCTTT. It codes for CASRPSYPGQGGSNTEAFF. The gene calls are TRBV3-1 (or the pseudogene TRBV3-2) and TRBJ1-1; 9 bases are a match to TRBD1. CDR3 length: 19 residues. The V gene's germline CDR1 is LGHDT and CDR2 YNNKEL (reference sequence). The V and J ends lost 6 bases and 2 bases, in that order; junction bases with no gene match: 19.

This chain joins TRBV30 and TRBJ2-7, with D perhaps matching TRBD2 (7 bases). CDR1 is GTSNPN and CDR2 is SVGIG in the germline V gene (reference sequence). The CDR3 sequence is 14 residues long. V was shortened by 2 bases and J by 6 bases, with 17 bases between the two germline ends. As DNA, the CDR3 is TGTGCCTGGAGTAATGGGGGGGGCCTTCGCGAGCAGTACTTC. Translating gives CAWSNGGGLREQYF.

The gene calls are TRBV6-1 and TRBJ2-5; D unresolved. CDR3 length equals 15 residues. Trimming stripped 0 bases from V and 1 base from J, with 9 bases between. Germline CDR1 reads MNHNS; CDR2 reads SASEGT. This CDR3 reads CASSEAVLVQETQYF. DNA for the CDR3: TGTGCCAGCAGTGAAGCTGTGCTAGTCCAAGAGACCCAGTACTTC.

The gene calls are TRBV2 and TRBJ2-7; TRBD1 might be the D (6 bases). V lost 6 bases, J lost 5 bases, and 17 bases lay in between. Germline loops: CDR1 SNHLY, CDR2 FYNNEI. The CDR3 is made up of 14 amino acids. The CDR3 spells CASRGDTPLDEQYF. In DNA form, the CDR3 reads TGTGCCAGCAGAGGGGACACACCGTTAGACGAGCAGTACTTC.

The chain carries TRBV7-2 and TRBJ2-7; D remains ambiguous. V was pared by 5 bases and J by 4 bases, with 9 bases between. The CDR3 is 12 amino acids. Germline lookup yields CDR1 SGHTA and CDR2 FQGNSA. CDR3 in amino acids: CASSDISYEQYF. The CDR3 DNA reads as TGTGCCAGCAGCGACATAAGTTACGAGCAGTACTTC.

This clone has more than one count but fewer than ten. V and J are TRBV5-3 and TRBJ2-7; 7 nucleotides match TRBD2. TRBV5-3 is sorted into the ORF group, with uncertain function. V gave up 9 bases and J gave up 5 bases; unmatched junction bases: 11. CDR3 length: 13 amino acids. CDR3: CATPQGAGDEQYF. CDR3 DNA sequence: TGTGCCACACCGCAAGGGGCGGGGGACGAGCAGTACTTC.

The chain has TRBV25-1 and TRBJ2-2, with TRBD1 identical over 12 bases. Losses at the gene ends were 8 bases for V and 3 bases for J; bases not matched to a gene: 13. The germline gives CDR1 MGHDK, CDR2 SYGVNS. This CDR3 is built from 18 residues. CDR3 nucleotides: TGTGCCAGCGAAGGGACAGGGGGCCTGGGCTCTGACACCGGGGAGCTGTTTTTT. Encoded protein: CASEGTGGLGSDTGELFF.

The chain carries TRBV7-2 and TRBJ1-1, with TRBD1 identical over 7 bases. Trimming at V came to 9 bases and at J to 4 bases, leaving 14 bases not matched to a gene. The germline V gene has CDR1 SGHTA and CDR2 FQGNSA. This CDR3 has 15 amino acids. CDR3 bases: TGTGCCAGTAAGAAAGGACAGGCAGGGAGCACTGAAGCTTTCTTT. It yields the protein CASKKGQAGSTEAFF.

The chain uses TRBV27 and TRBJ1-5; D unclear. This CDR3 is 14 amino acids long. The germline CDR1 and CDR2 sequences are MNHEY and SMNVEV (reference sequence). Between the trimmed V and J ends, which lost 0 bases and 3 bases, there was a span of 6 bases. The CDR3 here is CASSLSRNNQPQHF. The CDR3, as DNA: TGTGCCAGCAGTTTATCGCGGAACAATCAGCCCCAGCATTTT.

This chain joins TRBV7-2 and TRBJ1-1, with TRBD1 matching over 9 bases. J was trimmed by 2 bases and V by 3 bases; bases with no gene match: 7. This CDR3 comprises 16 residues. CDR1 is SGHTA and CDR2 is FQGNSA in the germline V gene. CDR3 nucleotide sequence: TGTGCCAGCAGCTTGAACAGGGGACAGGGTAACACTGAAGCTTTCTTT. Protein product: CASSLNRGQGNTEAFF.

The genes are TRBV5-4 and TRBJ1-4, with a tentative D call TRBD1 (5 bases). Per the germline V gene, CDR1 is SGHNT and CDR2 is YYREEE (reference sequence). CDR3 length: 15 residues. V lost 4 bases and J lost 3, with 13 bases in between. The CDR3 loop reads CASSPPGGSNEKLFF. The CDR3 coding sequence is TGTGCCAGCAGCCCCCCGGGGGGATCTAATGAAAAACTGTTTTTT. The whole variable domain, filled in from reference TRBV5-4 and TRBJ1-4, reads ETGVTQSPTHLIKTRGQQVTLRCSSQSGHNTVSWYQQALGQGPQFIFQYYREEENGRGNFPPRFSGLQFPNYSSELNVNALELDDSALYLCASSPPGGSNEKLFFGSGTQLSVL.

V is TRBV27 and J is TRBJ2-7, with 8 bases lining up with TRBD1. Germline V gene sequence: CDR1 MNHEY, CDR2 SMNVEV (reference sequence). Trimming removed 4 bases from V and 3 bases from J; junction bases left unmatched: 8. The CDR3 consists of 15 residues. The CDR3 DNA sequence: TGTGCCAGCAGTTCCCTCGGGACAGGCCGCTACGAGCAGTACTTC. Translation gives CASSSLGTGRYEQYF.

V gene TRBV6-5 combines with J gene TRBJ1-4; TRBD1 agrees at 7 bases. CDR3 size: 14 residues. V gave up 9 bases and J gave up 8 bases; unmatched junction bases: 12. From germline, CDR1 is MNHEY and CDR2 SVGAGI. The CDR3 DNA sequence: TGTGCCAGTAAGAGACAGGGTCGGATAGAAAAACTGTTTTTT. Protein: CASKRQGRIEKLFF.

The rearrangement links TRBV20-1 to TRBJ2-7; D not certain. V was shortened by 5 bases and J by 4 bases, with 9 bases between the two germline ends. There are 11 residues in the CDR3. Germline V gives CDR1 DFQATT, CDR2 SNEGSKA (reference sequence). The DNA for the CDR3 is TGCAGTGCTTCGAACGGGTACGAGCAGTACTTC. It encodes CSASNGYEQYF.

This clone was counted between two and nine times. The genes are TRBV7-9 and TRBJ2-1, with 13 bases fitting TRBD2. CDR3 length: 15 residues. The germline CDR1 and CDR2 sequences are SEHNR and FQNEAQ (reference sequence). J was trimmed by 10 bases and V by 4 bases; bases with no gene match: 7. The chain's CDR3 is CASSSGLAGVKEQFF. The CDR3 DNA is TGTGCCAGCAGCTCTGGACTAGCGGGGGTCAAAGAGCAGTTCTTC.

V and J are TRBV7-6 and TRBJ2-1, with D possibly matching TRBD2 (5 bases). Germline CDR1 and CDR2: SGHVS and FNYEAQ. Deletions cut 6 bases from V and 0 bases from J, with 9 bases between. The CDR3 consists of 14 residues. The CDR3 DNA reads TGTGCCAGCAGTCGAGGGAGCTCCTACAATGAGCAGTTCTTC. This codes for CASSRGSSYNEQFF. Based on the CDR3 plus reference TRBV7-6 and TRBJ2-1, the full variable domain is GAGVSQSPRYKVTKRGQDVALRCDPISGHVSLYWYRQALGQGPEFLTYFNYEAQQDKSGLPNDRFSAERPEGSISTLTIQRTEQRDSAMYRCASSRGSSYNEQFFGPGTRLTVL.

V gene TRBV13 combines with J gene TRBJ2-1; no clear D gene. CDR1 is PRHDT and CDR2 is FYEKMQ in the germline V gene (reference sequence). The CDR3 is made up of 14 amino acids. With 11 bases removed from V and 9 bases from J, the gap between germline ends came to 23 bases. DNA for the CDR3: TGTGCCGCAAAGCCGACTCTCGAGACTGGTGAGCAGTTCTTC. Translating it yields CAAKPTLETGEQFF.